This T cell receptor (beta chain) was sequenced in a study of vaccination effects on CD4 cells after COVID-19. Findings and caveats of the study: Pronounced clonal contraction occurred in clones induced by infection and by vaccine late after vaccination. Cross-reactivity with common cold coronaviruses was shown by only 1 of 255 vaccine-induced clones in healthy vaccinees.

It was after approximately 10 days of culture that CD4+ T cells were isolated. In the cultures, half the medium was exchanged for IL-2 medium on days 3 and 7. Produced via immunoSEQ multiplex PCR; TCRdb's table is partial and in-frame only. The repertoire has roughly 50,000 clones, approximately 61% of them found once; the top ten carry roughly 5.5%. The CDR3 length is 13 residues. V lost 3 bases, J lost 15 bases, and 17 bases lay in between. In germline, CDR1 is SGHVS, CDR2 FQNEAQ. Worth noting for this clone: The antigen is not known.

This TCR was recovered from a human donor who received a COVID-19 vaccine. The source material was CD4+ T cells from PBMCs cultured without peptide, sampled before COVID-19 vaccination. The gene calls are TRBV7-8 and TRBJ1-4, with D perhaps matching TRBD1 (5 bases). The CDR3 here is CASSFGATAFLFF. The CDR3 DNA reads as TGTGCCAGCAGCTTCGGGGCGACGGCATTTTTGTTTTTT.